The 8 T cell receptor beta chains below were found in one sample sequenced in a study of response to subunit inactivated influenza vaccine. TCRdb fed the RT-PCR reads into MiXCR, producing one record per CDR3 protein. Of roughly 650,000 distinct CDR3 sequences listed, 12% to 15% were seen once; the top ten hold approximately 7.6%. Sequencing used PBMCs from blood, obtained approximately 15 days before vaccination. The receptors derive from a man aged 45-65 years who received an inactivated influenza vaccine.

This chain connects TRBV3-1 to TRBJ1-1, with D maybe TRBD1 (5 bases). V was trimmed by 4 bases and J by 1 base, leaving 16 bases between them. The CDR3 sequence is 16 residues long. Germline V gene data show CDR1 as LGHDT and CDR2 as YNNKEL (reference sequence). The CDR3 region is CASSPRWQGGNTEAFF. The CDR3 coding sequence is TGTGCCAGCAGCCCCCGTTGGCAGGGAGGGAACACTGAAGCTTTCTTT. The full variable domain, in which reference TRBV3-1 and TRBJ1-1 provide the parts outside the CDR3, is DTAVSQTPKYLVTQMGNDKSIKCEQNLGHDTMYWYKQDSKKFLKIMFSYNNKELIINETVPNRFSPKSPDKAHLNLHINSLELGDSAVYFCASSPRWQGGNTEAFFGQGTRLTVV.

This clonotype was seen a handful of times. This chain connects TRBV5-5 to TRBJ2-7, with D possibly matching TRBD1 (6 bases). Per the germline V gene, CDR1 is SGHKS and CDR2 is YYEKEE (reference sequence). Between the trimmed V and J ends, which lost 3 bases and 1 base, there was a span of 17 bases. There are 16 residues in the CDR3. The CDR3 loop reads CASSSTARDTSYEQYF. As DNA, the CDR3 is TGTGCCAGCAGCTCCACCGCCCGGGACACATCCTACGAGCAGTACTTC.

This clonotype was detected a few times. The CDR3 spells CASSLRQGKTDTQYF. CDR3 coding DNA: TGTGCCAGCAGCCTCCGACAGGGGAAGACAGATACGCAGTATTTT. V is TRBV13 and J is TRBJ2-3; 8 bases align to TRBD1. CDR1 is PRHDT, CDR2 FYEKMQ, per germline (reference sequence). The CDR3 sequence is 15 residues long. The V segment lost 5 bases and the J segment 3 bases; nucleotides outside the gene matches: 7.

This clonotype has only a few counts. The chain carries TRBV7-2 and TRBJ2-7; possibly TRBD1 for D (5 bases). This CDR3 is 15 amino acids long. V was cut by 3 bases and J by 5 bases, with 17 bases left in between. CDR1 and CDR2 (germline): SGHTA, FQGNSA. The CDR3 DNA reads as TGTGCCAGCAGCTTTTACGGCAGGGTAATCCACGAGCAGTACTTC. Encoded protein: CASSFYGRVIHEQYF.

This sequence joins TRBV4-3 and TRBJ2-3, with D hard to call. This CDR3 contains 14 residues. Germline assignment: CDR1 LGHNA and CDR2 YSLEER. V was cut by 0 bases and J by 3 bases, with 7 bases left in between. CDR3 sequence (DNA): TGCGCCAGCAGCCAAGAGAGGTGGACAGATACGCAGTATTTT. It translates to CASSQERWTDTQYF.

This clonotype has just a few counts. The chain uses TRBV7-9 and TRBJ1-1; no definite D call. CDR3 size: 16 residues. With 6 bases removed from V and 0 bases from J, the gap between germline ends came to 17 bases. Germline V gene sequence: CDR1 SEHNR, CDR2 FQNEAQ (reference sequence). CDR3 nucleotide sequence: TGTGCCAGCAGTCCTACCGGTGGGCAGTTGAACACTGAAGCTTTCTTT. It is translated as CASSPTGGQLNTEAFF. Together with reference TRBV7-9 and TRBJ1-1, the CDR3 gives the full variable domain: DTGVSQNPRHKITKRGQNVTFRCDPISEHNRLYWYRQTLGQGPEFLTYFQNEAQLEKSRLLSDRFSAERPKGSFSTLEIQRTEQGDSAMYLCASSPTGGQLNTEAFFGQGTRLTVV.

V is TRBV20-1 and J is TRBJ1-1; D unresolved. This CDR3 has 15 amino acids. Germline values: CDR1 DFQATT, CDR2 SNEGSKA (reference sequence). Between the trimmed V and J ends, which lost 0 bases and 1 base, there was a span of 12 bases. CDR3 residues: CSARDRVRGNTEAFF. The DNA of the CDR3 is TGCAGTGCTAGAGATCGGGTGCGAGGGAACACTGAAGCTTTCTTT.

This chain uses TRBV10-2 with TRBJ1-1; 7 bases fit TRBD1. Germline V CDR1 and CDR2: WSHSY, SAAADI. V lost 6 bases and J lost 2; bases outside the gene matches: 12. The CDR3 is 16 residues long. CDR3: CASRPGTALYNTEAFF. In DNA, the CDR3 is TGCGCCAGCAGACCCGGGACAGCCCTTTATAACACTGAAGCTTTCTTT.